This passage covers 31 T cell receptor beta chains from one sample sequenced in a study of blood T cell repertoires in COVID-19. Measured with immunoSEQ multiplex PCR; TCRdb has only the in-frame clones, and not every one. The profile shows some 210,000 clones, about nine tenths of them singletons. The sample taken for sequencing was PBMCs or T cells enriched from blood (not recorded which). These receptor sequences come from a man aged 18 to 30 with acute COVID-19.

The CDR3 loop is CASSQQGGNGYTF. DNA for the CDR3: TGTGCCAGCAGCCAGCAGGGGGGTAATGGCTACACCTTC. The chain couples TRBV5-6 to TRBJ1-2, with 7 positions matching TRBD1. The germline CDR1 and CDR2 sequences are SGHDT and YYEEEE. CDR3 length equals 13 residues. Trimming at V came to 4 bases and at J to 6 bases, leaving 6 bases not matched to a gene.

The chain joins TRBV28 to TRBJ1-3, with D possibly TRBD1 on 6 matching bases. Germline V gene data show CDR1 as MDHEN and CDR2 as SYDVKM. The CDR3 length is 16 residues. Trimming took off 5 bases at V and 3 bases at J, with 17 bases between the two ends. CDR3 amino acids: CASSPRGGAGGNTIYF. CDR3 DNA: TGTGCCAGCAGTCCCCGGGGGGGGGCCGGTGGAAACACCATATATTTT. Full variable domain (outside the CDR3, taken from reference TRBV28 and TRBJ1-3): DVKVTQSSRYLVKRTGEKVFLECVQDMDHENMFWYRQDPGLGLRLIYFSYDVKMKEKGDIPEGYSVSREKKERFSLILESASTNQTSMYLCASSPRGGAGGNTIYFGEGSWLTVV.

The J gene is TRBJ2-7, the V gene TRBV29-1; 12 bases match TRBD1. The CDR3 runs 24 residues. Germline CDR1 SQVTM, CDR2 ANQGSEA. V trimming: 0 bases; J trimming: 2 bases; junction bases outside the gene matches: 29. CDR3 nucleotide sequence: TGCAGCGTTGAAGATCCGGGACGGGACAGGGGGCGCGTAGCGGGAGAGTACGGAGCCTACGAGCAGTACTTC. As protein: CSVEDPGRDRGRVAGEYGAYEQYF.

This chain uses TRBV19 with TRBJ2-2; TRBD2 is a possible D gene (6 bases). The CDR3 runs 15 residues. Trimming took off 2 bases at V and 3 bases at J, with 10 bases between the two ends. Germline-derived CDR1 and CDR2 are LNHDA and SQIVND (reference sequence). CDR3 nucleotide sequence: TGTGCCAGTAGTATATACGGCGGGGACACCGGGGAGCTGTTTTTT. Protein product: CASSIYGGDTGELFF.

This sequence joins TRBV7-8 and TRBJ2-7; D is perhaps TRBD1 (5 bases). Trimming took 1 base from V and 3 from J, leaving 16 bases between them. In germline, CDR1 is SGHVS, CDR2 FQNEAQ. This CDR3 is 16 amino acids long. DNA for the CDR3: TGTGCCAGCAGCTTAGAGGGGTGGGAAGTGAACTACGAGCAGTACTTC. It yields the protein CASSLEGWEVNYEQYF.

The rearrangement uses TRBV18 and TRBJ1-2; no clear D. Germline CDR1 KGHSH, CDR2 LQKENI. V was cut by 3 bases and J by 6 bases, with 17 bases left in between. The CDR3 is 15 amino acids. The DNA for the CDR3 is TGTGCCAGCTCACCGGCAGGCTCACGGCCGGATGGCTACACCTTC. Translation gives CASSPAGSRPDGYTF.

The chain recombines TRBV9 with TRBJ2-3; 14 nucleotides agree with TRBD2. Germline CDR1 SGDLS, CDR2 YYNGEE. This CDR3 is 18 amino acids long. With V trimmed by 0 bases and J by 3 bases, 6 bases remained unmatched. CDR3 in amino acids: CASSVEGLAGVRTDTQYF. In DNA form, the CDR3 reads TGTGCCAGCAGCGTAGAGGGACTAGCGGGAGTAAGGACAGATACGCAGTATTTT.

The V and J genes are TRBV24-1 and TRBJ2-5; TRBD1 matches at 8 bases. Germline V gene sequence: CDR1 KGHDR, CDR2 SFDVKD. There are 15 residues in the CDR3. Losses at the gene ends were 5 bases for V and 5 bases for J; bases not matched to a gene: 9. The CDR3 reads CATSASPGGWETQYF. The CDR3 coding sequence is TGTGCCACCAGTGCCTCACCAGGGGGCTGGGAGACCCAGTACTTC.

The chain joins TRBV2 to TRBJ1-3, with 7 bases that match TRBD1. V lost 7 bases to trimming and J lost 8 bases; unmatched junction nucleotides: 8. Germline lookup yields CDR1 SNHLY and CDR2 FYNNEI. This CDR3 contains 13 residues. The CDR3: CASIPGQEYTIYF. CDR3 sequence (DNA): TGTGCCAGCATCCCTGGACAGGAGTACACCATATATTTT.

Only a few counts were recorded for this clone. The rearrangement links TRBV29-1 to TRBJ2-7; 11 nucleotides match TRBD2. Trimming took 5 bases from V and 6 from J; bases not matched to a gene: 3. In germline, CDR1 is SQVTM, CDR2 ANQGSEA. There are 12 residues in the CDR3. The CDR3 DNA reads TGCAGCGTTACTAGCGGGAGCGGCGAGCAGTACTTC. Amino acid sequence: CSVTSGSGEQYF.

V is TRBV5-1 and J is TRBJ2-1; D is perhaps TRBD1 (5 bases). This CDR3 comprises 15 residues. Trimming pared 4 bases from V and 0 bases from J, leaving 11 bases between. Germline V gene lookup returns CDR1 SGHRS and CDR2 YFSETQ. This chain's CDR3 is CASSIDRGSYNEQFF. The CDR3 DNA reads TGCGCCAGCAGCATTGACAGAGGCTCCTACAATGAGCAGTTCTTC.

The chain carries TRBV4-3 and TRBJ2-7; 8 positions match TRBD1. The CDR3 runs to 15 residues. From germline, CDR1 is LGHNA and CDR2 YSLEER. V was clipped by 0 bases and J by 2 bases; unmatched bases: 3. CDR3 nucleotides: TGCGCCAGCAGCCAAGACTACAGGGGGGCCTACGAGCAGTACTTC. This translates into CASSQDYRGAYEQYF.

This rearrangement joins TRBV28 to TRBJ2-7, with D possibly matching TRBD2 (6 bases). The CDR3 contains 16 residues. The V end was cut by 5 bases, the J end by 3 bases, with 20 bases between. In germline, CDR1 is MDHEN, CDR2 SYDVKM. The DNA for the CDR3 is TGTGCCAGCAGTCCCGACGGGAGTCGCGGGATCTACGAGCAGTACTTC. Protein sequence: CASSPDGSRGIYEQYF.

The CDR3 sequence is CASSVGDTDHEKLFF. The CDR3 nucleotides read TGTGCCAGCAGCGTCGGCGACACCGACCATGAAAAACTGTTTTTT. The chain links TRBV9 to TRBJ1-4; unclear D gene. Trimming left V 2 bases short and J 6 bases short, with 14 bases between. This CDR3 contains 15 residues. Germline-derived CDR1 and CDR2 are SGDLS and YYNGEE.

The J gene is TRBJ1-5, the V gene TRBV6-5; D perhaps matches TRBD1 (6 bases). V was cut by 5 bases and J by 4 bases, with 15 bases left in between. The CDR3 has 15 residues. Germline CDR1 MNHEY, CDR2 SVGAGI. The CDR3 nucleotides read TGTGCCAGCAGTCCGATGAAGGGGGGGAATCAGCCCCAGCATTTT. This sequence encodes CASSPMKGGNQPQHF.

CDR3 DNA sequence: TGTGCTAGTGCTCTTAGCGGGAGCTTCTACGAGCAGTACTTC. As protein: CASALSGSFYEQYF. The V call is TRBV12-5, the J call TRBJ2-7; the match to TRBD2 covers 9 bases. Germline CDR1 and CDR2: LGHNT and FRNRAP. There are 14 residues in the CDR3. V lost 7 bases, J lost 3 bases, and 7 bases stayed unmatched.

The rearrangement uses TRBV2 and TRBJ1-2, with no clear D. Germline-derived CDR1 and CDR2 are SNHLY and FYNNEI. The CDR3 extends over 13 amino acids. With 2 bases removed from V and 8 bases from J, the gap between germline ends came to 12 bases. In DNA form, the CDR3 reads TGTGCCAGCAGTGAATCTGCCTCTCGGGGCTACACCTTC. Amino acid sequence: CASSESASRGYTF.

The chain links TRBV2 to TRBJ1-2, with D possibly TRBD1 on 5 matching bases. This CDR3 spans 14 amino acids. The V gene lost 7 bases and the J gene lost 6 bases, with 18 bases spanning the gap. In germline, CDR1 is SNHLY, CDR2 FYNNEI. CDR3 nucleotide sequence: TGTGCCAGCACCTCTGTCTCGGGGGTTGATGGCTACACCTTC. Translating it yields CASTSVSGVDGYTF.

This clone was recorded once. V is TRBV27 and J is TRBJ1-2, with 7 bases that match TRBD1. The trim removed 6 bases at V and 2 bases at J, leaving 6 bases unmatched. Germline lookup yields CDR1 MNHEY and CDR2 SMNVEV (reference sequence). This CDR3 has 14 amino acids. Here the CDR3 DNA reads TGTGCCAGCAGGCCCTCGACAGGGAACTATGGCTACACCTTC. Amino acids: CASRPSTGNYGYTF.

The genes are TRBV7-8 and TRBJ1-1; TRBD1 aligns across 7 bases. Germline V gene sequence: CDR1 SGHVS, CDR2 FQNEAQ. The CDR3 runs to 17 residues. Germline trimming cut 6 bases from V and 4 bases from J; bases unmatched to any gene: 17. The CDR3 coding sequence is TGTGCCAGCAGAGGACGTGGGGCAGGGGGACCATTCACTGAAGCTTTCTTT. It is translated as CASRGRGAGGPFTEAFF.

This clone was counted a few times. The V call is TRBV5-4, the J call TRBJ2-1, with 12 bases fitting TRBD2. Trimming removed 7 bases from V and 6 bases from J; junction bases left unmatched: 8. This CDR3 is 15 amino acids long. Germline CDR1 and CDR2: SGHNT and YYREEE (reference sequence). Written as DNA, the CDR3 is TGTGCCAGCCGGCCGGGACTAGCGGGTGGCAATGAGCAGTTCTTC. It encodes CASRPGLAGGNEQFF.

V is TRBV6-1 and J is TRBJ1-1; D is unresolved. The V end was cut by 2 bases, the J end by 4 bases, with 5 bases between. The length of the CDR3 is 12 residues. Looked up from germline, CDR1 is MNHNS and CDR2 is SASEGT. The CDR3 coding sequence is TGTGCCAGCAGTGAATCGGGCACTGAAGCTTTCTTT. Translated, it gives CASSESGTEAFF.

This chain connects TRBV18 to TRBJ1-2; 12 bases line up with TRBD1. The CDR3 covers 14 residues. In germline, CDR1 is KGHSH, CDR2 LQKENI. The V gene end was trimmed by 4 bases and the J gene end by 6 bases; junction bases not matched to a gene: 3. This CDR3 is CASSQGQGADGYTF. CDR3 nucleotide sequence: TGTGCCAGCTCACAGGGACAGGGGGCGGATGGCTACACCTTC.

The rearrangement joins TRBV10-1 to TRBJ2-7; no clear D. The V gene's germline CDR1 is WNHNN and CDR2 SYGVQD (reference sequence). The CDR3 covers 13 residues. V was shortened by 2 bases and J by 0 bases, with 5 bases between the two germline ends. The chain's CDR3 is CASSEDNSYEQYF. The CDR3 coding sequence is TGCGCCAGCAGTGAGGACAACTCCTACGAGCAGTACTTC.

The V and J genes are TRBV7-9 and TRBJ1-2; D gene unclear. The V gene's germline CDR1 is SEHNR and CDR2 FQNEAQ (reference sequence). V was cut by 1 base and J by 7 bases, with 7 bases left in between. The CDR3 runs to 12 residues. The CDR3 is CASSLDTPGYTF. CDR3 nucleotide sequence: TGTGCCAGCAGCTTAGACACACCTGGCTACACCTTC. The whole variable domain, filled in from reference TRBV7-9 and TRBJ1-2, reads DTGVSQNPRHKITKRGQNVTFRCDPISEHNRLYWYRQTLGQGPEFLTYFQNEAQLEKSRLLSDRFSAERPKGSFSTLEIQRTEQGDSAMYLCASSLDTPGYTFGSGTRLTVV.

V usage is TRBV6-1 and J usage is TRBJ2-5, with 7 bases matching TRBD1. Germline CDR1 and CDR2: MNHNS and SASEGT. V dropped 1 base and J dropped 0; count of bases not matched to a gene: 8. This CDR3 is built from 17 residues. The CDR3 DNA reads TGTGCCAGCAGTGAAGACAGGGACAGATCGTACCAAGAGACCCAGTACTTC. This codes for CASSEDRDRSYQETQYF.

The chain joins TRBV28 to TRBJ2-3; a possible D gene is TRBD1 (6 bases). This CDR3 has 17 amino acids. V was pared by 6 bases and J by 2 bases, with 21 bases between. Germline V gene sequence: CDR1 MDHEN, CDR2 SYDVKM. CDR3 protein: CASRDTSTGTSTDTQYF. CDR3 sequence (DNA): TGTGCCAGCAGAGACACATCGACAGGAACTTCCACAGATACGCAGTATTTT.

The chain links TRBV24-1 to TRBJ2-2, with D possibly TRBD1 on 5 matching bases. Germline CDR1 KGHDR, CDR2 SFDVKD. This CDR3 comprises 15 residues. Trimming took off 4 bases at V and 6 bases at J, with 14 bases between the two ends. The chain's CDR3 is CATSEFPQGAGELFF. The CDR3 DNA sequence: TGTGCCACCAGTGAATTTCCACAAGGGGCCGGGGAGCTGTTTTTT.

The chain couples TRBV28 to TRBJ1-1; D is possibly TRBD1 (5 bases). V was clipped by 7 bases and J by 2 bases, with 17 bases between them. Germline CDR1 reads MDHEN; CDR2 reads SYDVKM. The CDR3 is 15 amino acids. The CDR3: CASTQTSQGNTEAFF. The CDR3 coding sequence is TGTGCCAGCACGCAAACAAGCCAGGGTAACACTGAAGCTTTCTTT.

In its sample, this clone was seen a few times. The chain joins TRBV9 to TRBJ2-1; 10 bases match TRBD2. This CDR3 region has 16 residues. V shed 0 bases, J shed 10 bases, and the junction held 10 bases outside the gene matches. From germline, CDR1 is SGDLS and CDR2 YYNGEE. CDR3 bases: TGTGCCAGCAGCGTAGGAGCGGGAGGGTTAGGAAGGGAGCAGTTCTTC. It is translated as CASSVGAGGLGREQFF. Looking up the rest from reference TRBV9 and TRBJ2-1 gives the full variable domain: DSGVTQTPKHLITATGQRVTLRCSPRSGDLSVYWYQQSLDQGLQFLIQYYNGEERAKGNILERFSAQQFPDLHSELNLSSLELGDSALYFCASSVGAGGLGREQFFGPGTRLTVL.

The chain employs TRBV10-3 and TRBJ1-1; D is uncertain. The CDR3 runs 12 residues. V gave up 6 bases and J gave up 0 bases, with 5 bases separating them. Germline values: CDR1 ENHRY, CDR2 SYGVKD. In DNA form, the CDR3 reads TGTGCCATCAGACAGATGAACACTGAAGCTTTCTTT. Protein sequence: CAIRQMNTEAFF.